The rows below give T cell receptor beta chains drawn from one sample of a study of vaccination effects on CD4 cells after COVID-19. These TCRs are of unknown antigen specificity. Sequenced by immunoSEQ multiplex PCR; TCRdb stores in-frame clones only, minus some. The table records 41,000 or so clones, 77% of them present only once. This specimen was CD4+ T cells from PBMCs cultured with HCoV-NL63 spike peptides, taken before COVID-19 vaccination. All receptors come from a human donor who received a COVID-19 vaccine. The CDR3 runs from the conserved cysteine through the conserved F or W. A D gene is named only where the DNA matches it firmly. Size is omitted from some rows. Given values are once, few, many or a class for expanded clones.

TRBJ1-1	.	.	TRBV19	CASSTLPGKTNTEAFF	TGTGCCAGTAGTACATTGCCGGGGAAGACGAACACTGAAGCTTTCTTT
TRBJ2-3	.	TRBD1	TRBV5-1	CASSSIQGADTQYF	TGCGCCAGCAGCTCAATTCAGGGGGCAGATACGCAGTATTTT
TRBJ2-1	once	TRBD1	TRBV7-6	CASSPTGGVGNEQFF	TGTGCCAGCAGTCCGACAGGGGGGGTAGGAAATGAGCAGTTCTTC
TRBJ1-6	few	.	TRBV6-1	CASSGTTGFVNSPLHF	TGTGCCAGCAGTGGGACGACAGGTTTTGTTAATTCACCCCTCCACTTT
TRBJ2-1	once	.	TRBV7-3	CASSPPGLQNEQFF	TGTGCCAGCAGCCCACCGGGACTCCAAAATGAGCAGTTCTTC
TRBJ2-5	few	.	TRBV24-1	CATSDLTLSGETQYF	TGTGCCACCAGTGATTTAACACTCTCTGGGGAGACCCAGTACTTC
TRBJ2-1	.	TRBD1	TRBV18	CASSPPTGGTYNEQFF	TGTGCCAGCTCACCCCCGACAGGGGGGACCTACAATGAGCAGTTCTTC
TRBJ2-2	.	.	TRBV7-2	CASSWRWGTGELFF	TGTGCCAGCAGCTGGAGATGGGGGACCGGGGAGCTGTTTTTT
TRBJ1-1	.	.	TRBV5-1	CASSFQIRGLLNTEAFF	TGCGCCAGCAGCTTTCAGATCCGGGGGCTCCTGAACACTGAAGCTTTCTTT
TRBJ1-1	.	.	TRBV11-2	CASSLDRGVGNAFF	TGTGCCAGCAGCTTAGATAGGGGGGTGGGTAATGCTTTCTTT
TRBJ1-1	.	.	TRBV18	CASSTGTEAFF	TGTGCCAGCTCAACAGGCACTGAAGCTTTCTTT
TRBJ2-5	once	.	TRBV9	CASSPKGNSQETQYF	TGTGCCAGCAGCCCAAAAGGGAACTCCCAAGAGACCCAGTACTTC
TRBJ2-5	.	TRBD2	TRBV7-2	CASSLGPLAGGRETQYF	TGTGCCAGCAGCTTAGGTCCGCTAGCGGGGGGGCGGGAGACCCAGTACTTC
TRBJ2-5	.	.	TRBV27	CASSHRVGEETQYF	TGTGCCAGCAGCCATCGGGTAGGTGAAGAGACCCAGTACTTC
TRBJ2-1	.	TRBD2	TRBV6-4	CASSVYSGGAYNEQFF	TGTGCCAGCAGTGTCTATAGCGGGGGGGCTTACAATGAGCAGTTCTTC
TRBJ2-2	.	.	TRBV5-6	CASSLEGQGYTGELFF	TGTGCCAGCAGCTTGGAGGGGCAGGGTTACACCGGGGAGCTGTTTTTT
TRBJ2-3	.	TRBD2	TRBV3-1/TRBV3-2	CASRGRGGTDTQYF	TGTGCCAGCAGGGGACGGGGGGGCACAGATACGCAGTATTTT
TRBJ2-5	.	.	TRBV6-6	CASSPQGGTGGETQYF	TGTGCCAGCAGTCCCCAGGGAGGGACAGGCGGGGAGACCCAGTACTTC
TRBJ2-1	.	.	TRBV3-1/TRBV3-2	CASSPFAGRGEQFF	TGTGCCAGCAGCCCCTTTGCGGGTAGAGGTGAGCAGTTCTTC
TRBJ2-1	.	TRBD1	TRBV7-3	CASSLKGKRGTGGWNEQFF	TGTGCCAGCAGCTTAAAAGGGAAGAGGGGGACAGGGGGTTGGAATGAGCAGTTCTTC
TRBJ2-1	.	.	TRBV5-1	CASSLRRGYNEQFF	TGCGCCAGCAGCCTTAGACGGGGCTACAATGAGCAGTTCTTC
TRBJ1-1	once	TRBD1	TRBV30	CAWSVIRVGQGPSKAFF	TGTGCCTGGAGTGTAATTAGGGTGGGACAGGGCCCGTCGAAAGCTTTCTTT
TRBJ1-4	few	TRBD1	TRBV5-1	CASSEDRGNEKLFF	TGCGCCAGCAGCGAGGACAGGGGGAATGAAAAACTGTTTTTT
TRBJ1-4	.	TRBD1	TRBV2	CASSPGQGSLGEKLFF	TGTGCCAGCAGTCCGGGACAGGGCTCTCTGGGTGAAAAACTGTTTTTT
TRBJ1-2	.	.	TRBV6-5	CASSLGYRANYGYTF	TGTGCCAGCAGTTTAGGGTACAGAGCTAACTATGGCTACACCTTC